The T cell receptor (beta chain) described here comes from a study of T cells after yellow fever vaccination. General observations from the study: A faster peak, day 5 versus 15, was reached by the weaker secondary response. The study noted that FACS-sorted repertoires could contain abundant clonotypes contaminating from the bulk population.

TCRdb used MiXCR to reprocess the 5' RACE reads, holding one entry per CDR3 protein. The data contain about 370,000 distinct CDR3 sequences, 11% of them seen just once; the ten biggest clones take up around 20%. This clonotype was counted between two and nine times. No antigen is known for it. This TCR was sampled from a man aged 18-30 years who received the YFV17D yellow fever vaccine. This specimen consisted of PBMCs, obtained on the day of the first yellow fever vaccination.

In DNA, the CDR3 is TGTGCCAGCAGCTCCGGGGGAAGGGGGTACACTGAAGCTTTCTTT. Its translation is CASSSGGRGYTEAFF. V usage is TRBV5-4 and J usage is TRBJ1-1; TRBD1 might be the D (6 bases). Per the germline V gene, CDR1 is SGHNT and CDR2 is YYREEE (reference sequence). The CDR3 runs 15 residues. V shed 3 bases and J shed 3 bases, with 15 bases lying between them.